This T cell receptor beta chain was found in a study of CD8 T cells in Susac syndrome. RNA, at roughly 0.45 to 1 ug, was reverse transcribed with random hexamers. TCR beta CDR3 was amplified by immunoSEQ multiplex PCR. This amplification extended across 54 Vbeta and 13 Jbeta segments. One entry per CDR3 protein results from TCRdb running MiXCR on the immunoSEQ multiplex PCR reads. In the table there are approximately 25,000 distinct CDR3 sequences, around 93% of which are singletons. Germline V gene lookup returns CDR1 SGHAT and CDR2 FQNNGV. Trimming at V came to 5 bases and at J to 1 base, leaving 4 bases not matched to a gene. This CDR3 comprises 15 residues. Broader study findings: Across the total CD8+ repertoires, about 17 Susac-specific public clones were detected, and across the CD8+ TEMRA repertoires, four to six such clones were detected.

Worth noting for this clonotype: Antigen: not known.

This sequence originates from a human donor with Susac syndrome. The chain employs TRBV11-2 and TRBJ2-1, with 8 bases that match TRBD1. The sequenced material came from CD8+ T cells from PBMCs. This CDR3 reads CASSGRTGSYNEQFF. DNA of the CDR3: TGTGCCAGCAGCGGTCGGACAGGGTCCTACAATGAGCAGTTCTTC.